This T cell receptor beta chain was documented in a study of T-cell reconstitution after alpha-beta-depleted transplantation in children. Researchers prepared the TCRbeta library using unique molecular identifiers, the study reports. TCRdb reprocessed the PCR reads via MiXCR and lists one record per CDR3 protein. The sample carries approximately 500,000 distinct CDR3 sequences, about 10% recorded once. The CDR3 has 16 residues. Germline trimming cut 4 bases from V and 5 bases from J; bases unmatched to any gene: 12. Germline loops: CDR1 SEHNR, CDR2 FQNEAQ (reference sequence). The table lists this clonotype with many counts. Its specificity is not known. Whole-study results and caveats: Several hundred expanded graft clones reportedly were the source of alpha-beta T cells about two months after transplant. One year post-transplant, T-cell counts and diversity were largely derived from T cells produced anew.

The chain couples TRBV7-9 to TRBJ2-3; 7 nucleotides line up with TRBD1. Specimen: PBMCs, collected before TCRalphabeta/CD19-depleted stem cell transplant. The receptor was derived from a child between 2 and 9 years old with inherited bone marrow failure, due to receive a stem cell transplant. For the CDR3, the DNA is TGTGCCAGCAGCTCCCAGACAGGGAGCTTACAAGATACGCAGTATTTT. Its translation: CASSSQTGSLQDTQYF.